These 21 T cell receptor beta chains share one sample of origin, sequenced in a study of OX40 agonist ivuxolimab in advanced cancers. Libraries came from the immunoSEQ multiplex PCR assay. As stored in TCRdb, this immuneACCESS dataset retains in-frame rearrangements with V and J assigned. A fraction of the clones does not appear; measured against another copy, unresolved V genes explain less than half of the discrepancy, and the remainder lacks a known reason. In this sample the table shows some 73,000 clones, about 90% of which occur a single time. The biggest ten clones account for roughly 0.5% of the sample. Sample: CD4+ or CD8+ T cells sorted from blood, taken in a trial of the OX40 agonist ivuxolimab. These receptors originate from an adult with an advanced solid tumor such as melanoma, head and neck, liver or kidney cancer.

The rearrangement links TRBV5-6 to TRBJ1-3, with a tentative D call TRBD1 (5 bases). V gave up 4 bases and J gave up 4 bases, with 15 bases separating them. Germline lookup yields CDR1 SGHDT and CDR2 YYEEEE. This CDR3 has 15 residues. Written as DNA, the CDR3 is TGTGCCAGCAGCACCTGGTCGAAGGGGGGAAACACCATATATTTT. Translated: CASSTWSKGGNTIYF.

The CDR3 spells CASDGLAQLDTQYF. In nucleotides, the CDR3 is TGTGCCAGCGACGGACTAGCGCAATTAGATACGCAGTATTTT. The V gene is TRBV2, the J gene TRBJ2-3; 9 nucleotides match TRBD2. Germline V gene lookup returns CDR1 SNHLY and CDR2 FYNNEI. The CDR3 is 14 residues long. J was trimmed by 5 bases and V by 8 bases; bases with no gene match: 8.

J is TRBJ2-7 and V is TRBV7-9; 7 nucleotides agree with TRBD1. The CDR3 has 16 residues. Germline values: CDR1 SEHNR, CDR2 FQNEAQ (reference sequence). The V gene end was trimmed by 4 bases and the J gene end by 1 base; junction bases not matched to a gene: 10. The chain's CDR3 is CASSSLDRVLSYEQYF. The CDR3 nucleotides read TGTGCCAGCAGCTCCCTAGACAGGGTTCTGTCCTACGAGCAGTACTTC. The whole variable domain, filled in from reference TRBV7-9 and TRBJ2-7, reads DTGVSQNPRHKITKRGQNVTFRCDPISEHNRLYWYRQTLGQGPEFLTYFQNEAQLEKSRLLSDRFSAERPKGSFSTLEIQRTEQGDSAMYLCASSSLDRVLSYEQYFGPGTRLTVT.

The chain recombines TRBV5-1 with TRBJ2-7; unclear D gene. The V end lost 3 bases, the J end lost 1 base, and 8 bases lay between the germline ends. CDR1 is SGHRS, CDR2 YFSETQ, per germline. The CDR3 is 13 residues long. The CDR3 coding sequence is TGCGCCAGCAGCTCTCTCGGGTCCTACGAGCAGTACTTC. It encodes CASSSLGSYEQYF.

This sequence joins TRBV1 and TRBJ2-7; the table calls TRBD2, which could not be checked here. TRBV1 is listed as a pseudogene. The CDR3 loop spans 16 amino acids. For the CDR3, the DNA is TGCACCAGCAGCCGACTGCGGGACTCGAGCTCCTACGAGCAGTACTTC. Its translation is CTSSRLRDSSSYEQYF.

The CDR3, as DNA: TGTGCCAGCAGTGAAGGTGGAGGTTACACTGAAGCTTTCTTT. Translation: CASSEGGGYTEAFF. The V gene is TRBV6-1, the J gene TRBJ1-1; D not certain. V was cut by 1 base and J by 3 bases, with 9 bases left in between. CDR3 size: 14 residues. Germline V gene sequence: CDR1 MNHNS, CDR2 SASEGT.

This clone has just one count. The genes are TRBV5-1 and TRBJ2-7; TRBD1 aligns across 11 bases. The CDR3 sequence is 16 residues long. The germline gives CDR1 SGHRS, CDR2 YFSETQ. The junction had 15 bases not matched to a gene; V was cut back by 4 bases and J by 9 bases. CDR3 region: CASSLAPGTGGFGQYF. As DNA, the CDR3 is TGCGCCAGCAGCCTGGCCCCTGGGACAGGGGGGTTTGGGCAGTACTTC.

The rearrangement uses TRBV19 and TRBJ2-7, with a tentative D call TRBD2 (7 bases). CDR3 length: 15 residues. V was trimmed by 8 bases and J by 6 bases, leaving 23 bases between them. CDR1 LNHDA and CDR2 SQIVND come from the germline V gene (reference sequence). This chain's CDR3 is CASQEWGGRQSEQYF. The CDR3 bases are TGTGCCAGTCAGGAGTGGGGGGGGCGTCAGAGCGAGCAGTACTTC.

In DNA form, the CDR3 reads TGTGCCTGGAGTGTTGATGACACAAAGTACAATGAGCAGTTCTTC. As protein: CAWSVDDTKYNEQFF. V usage is TRBV30 and J usage is TRBJ2-1; unclear D gene. The CDR3 has 15 residues. Germline CDR1 GTSNPN, CDR2 SVGIG (reference sequence). The V gene lost 0 bases and the J gene lost 4 bases, with 13 bases spanning the gap.

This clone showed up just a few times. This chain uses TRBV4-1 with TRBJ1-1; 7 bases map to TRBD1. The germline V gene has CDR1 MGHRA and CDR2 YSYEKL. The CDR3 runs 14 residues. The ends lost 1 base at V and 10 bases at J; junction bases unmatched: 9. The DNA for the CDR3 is TGCGCCAGCAGCCAAGCCGACAGGGCGGGGGGAGCTTTCTTT. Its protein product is CASSQADRAGGAFF.

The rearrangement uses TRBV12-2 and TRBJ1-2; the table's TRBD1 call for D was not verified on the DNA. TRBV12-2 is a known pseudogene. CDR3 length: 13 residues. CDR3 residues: CASSRTGGYGYTF. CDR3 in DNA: TGTGCCAGCAGCCGGACAGGGGGATATGGCTACACCTTC.

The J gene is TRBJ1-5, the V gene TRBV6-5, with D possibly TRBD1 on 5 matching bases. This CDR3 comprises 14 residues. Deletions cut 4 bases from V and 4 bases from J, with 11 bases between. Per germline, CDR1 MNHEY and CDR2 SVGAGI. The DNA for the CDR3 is TGTGCCAGCAGTTCAGGGTTTGGAAATCAGCCCCAGCATTTT. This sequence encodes CASSSGFGNQPQHF.

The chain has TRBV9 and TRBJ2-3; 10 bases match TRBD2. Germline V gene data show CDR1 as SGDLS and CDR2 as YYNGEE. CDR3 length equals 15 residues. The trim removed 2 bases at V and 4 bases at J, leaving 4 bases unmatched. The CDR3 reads CASSVASGSADTQYF. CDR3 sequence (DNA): TGTGCCAGCAGCGTGGCTAGCGGGAGTGCAGATACGCAGTATTTT.

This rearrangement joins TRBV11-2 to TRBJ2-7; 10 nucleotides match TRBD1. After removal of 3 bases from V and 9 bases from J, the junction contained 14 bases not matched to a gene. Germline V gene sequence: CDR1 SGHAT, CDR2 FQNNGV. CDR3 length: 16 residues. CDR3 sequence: CASSFPTGGFPRAQYF. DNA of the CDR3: TGTGCCAGCAGCTTCCCGACAGGGGGCTTTCCTAGGGCGCAGTACTTC.

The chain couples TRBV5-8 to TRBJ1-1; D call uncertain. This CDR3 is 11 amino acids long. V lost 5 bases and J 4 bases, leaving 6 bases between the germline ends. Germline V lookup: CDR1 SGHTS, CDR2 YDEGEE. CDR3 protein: CASSYLTEAFF. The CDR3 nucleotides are TGTGCCAGCAGTTACCTCACTGAAGCTTTCTTT.

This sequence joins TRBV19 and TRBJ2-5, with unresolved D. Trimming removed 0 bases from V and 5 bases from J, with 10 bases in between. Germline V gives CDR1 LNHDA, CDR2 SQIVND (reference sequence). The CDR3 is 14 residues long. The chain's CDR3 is CASSIEVGWETQYF. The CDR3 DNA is TGTGCCAGTAGTATAGAAGTAGGGTGGGAGACCCAGTACTTC.

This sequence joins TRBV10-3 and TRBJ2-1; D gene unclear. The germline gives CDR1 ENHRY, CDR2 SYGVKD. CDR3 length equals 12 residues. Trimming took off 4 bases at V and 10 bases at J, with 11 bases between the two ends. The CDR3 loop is CAISGGLGEQFF. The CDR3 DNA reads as TGTGCCATCAGTGGTGGGTTAGGAGAGCAGTTCTTC.

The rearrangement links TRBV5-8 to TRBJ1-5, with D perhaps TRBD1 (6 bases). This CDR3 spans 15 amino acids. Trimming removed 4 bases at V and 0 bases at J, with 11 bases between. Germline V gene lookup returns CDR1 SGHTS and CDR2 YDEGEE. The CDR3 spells CASSLGTFSNQPQHF. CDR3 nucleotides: TGTGCCAGCAGCCTGGGGACATTTAGCAATCAGCCCCAGCATTTT.

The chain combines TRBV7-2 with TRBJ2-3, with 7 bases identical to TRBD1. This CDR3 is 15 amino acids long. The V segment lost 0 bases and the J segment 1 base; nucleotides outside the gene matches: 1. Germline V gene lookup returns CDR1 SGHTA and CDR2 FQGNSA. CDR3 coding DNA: TGTGCCAGCAGCTTAGCCGGACAGGGCACAGATACGCAGTATTTT. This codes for CASSLAGQGTDTQYF.

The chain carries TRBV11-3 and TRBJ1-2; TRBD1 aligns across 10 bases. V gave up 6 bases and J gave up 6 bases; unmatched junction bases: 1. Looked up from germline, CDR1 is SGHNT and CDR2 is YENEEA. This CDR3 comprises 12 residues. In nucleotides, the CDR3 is TGTGCCAGCAGAGGGACAGGGGATGGCTACACCTTC. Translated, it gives CASRGTGDGYTF.

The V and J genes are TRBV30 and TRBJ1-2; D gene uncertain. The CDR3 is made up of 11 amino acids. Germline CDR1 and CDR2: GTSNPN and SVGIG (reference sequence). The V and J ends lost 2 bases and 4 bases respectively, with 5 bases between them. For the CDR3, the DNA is TGTGCCTGGAGTCGAGGCTATGGCTACACCTTC. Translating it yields CAWSRGYGYTF.